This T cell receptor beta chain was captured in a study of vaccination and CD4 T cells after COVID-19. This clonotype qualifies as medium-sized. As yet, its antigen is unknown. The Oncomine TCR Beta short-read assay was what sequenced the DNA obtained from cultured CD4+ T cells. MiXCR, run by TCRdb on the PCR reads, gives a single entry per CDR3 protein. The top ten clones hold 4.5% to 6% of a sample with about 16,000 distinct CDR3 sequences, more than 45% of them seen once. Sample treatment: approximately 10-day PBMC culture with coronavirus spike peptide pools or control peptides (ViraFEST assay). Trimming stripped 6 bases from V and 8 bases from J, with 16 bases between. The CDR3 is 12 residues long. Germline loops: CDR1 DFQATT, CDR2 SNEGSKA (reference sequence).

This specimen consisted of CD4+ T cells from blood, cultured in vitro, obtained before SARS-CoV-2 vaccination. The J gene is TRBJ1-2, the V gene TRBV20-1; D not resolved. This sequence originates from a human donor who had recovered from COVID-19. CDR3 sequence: CSADIRSGGYTF. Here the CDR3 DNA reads TGCAGTGCGGATATCAGAAGCGGCGGCTACACCTTC.